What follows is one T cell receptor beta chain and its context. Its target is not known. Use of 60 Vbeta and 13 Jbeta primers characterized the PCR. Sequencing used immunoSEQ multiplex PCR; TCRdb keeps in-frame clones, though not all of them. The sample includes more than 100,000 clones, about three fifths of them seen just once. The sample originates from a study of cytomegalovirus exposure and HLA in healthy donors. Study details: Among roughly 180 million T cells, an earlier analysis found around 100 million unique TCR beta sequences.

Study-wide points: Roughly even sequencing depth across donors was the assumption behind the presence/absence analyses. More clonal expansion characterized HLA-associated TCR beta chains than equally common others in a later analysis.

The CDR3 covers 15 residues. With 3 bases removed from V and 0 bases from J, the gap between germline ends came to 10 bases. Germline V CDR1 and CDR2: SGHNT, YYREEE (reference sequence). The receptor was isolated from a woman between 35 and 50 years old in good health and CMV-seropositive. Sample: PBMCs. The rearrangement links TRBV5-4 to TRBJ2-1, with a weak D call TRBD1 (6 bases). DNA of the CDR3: TGTGCCAGCAGCTACACAGGGCCCTCCTACAATGAGCAGTTCTTC. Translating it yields CASSYTGPSYNEQFF.